The clone carrying this T cell receptor beta chain was observed a few times. The data are from a study of blood T cell repertoires in COVID-19. The germline V gene encodes CDR1 SGHTA and CDR2 FQGNSA. This CDR3 comprises 14 residues. V lost 3 bases to trimming and J lost 1 base, with 10 bases between them. Repertoires were generated with immunoSEQ multiplex PCR, while TCRdb's copy carries only in-frame clones and drops some. The sample includes about 200,000 clones, around 82% of them seen just once. Sequencing was performed on peripheral blood. The TCR sequence derives from a woman in her thirties or forties with acute or convalescent COVID-19. This sequence joins TRBV7-2 and TRBJ2-7; no clear D. The chain's CDR3 is CASSLFHTSYEQYF. The CDR3, as DNA: TGTGCCAGCAGCTTGTTCCATACTTCCTACGAGCAGTACTTC.